This T cell receptor (beta chain) was sequenced during a study of OX40 agonist ivuxolimab in advanced cancers. Broader study findings: Averaged across samples, CD8+ T cells carried more expanded clones than CD4+ did. Patients with a partial response at 0.1-3.0 mg/kg had among the lowest clonal expansion.

People who had autoimmune disease history or systemic immunosuppression were excluded. Data came from immunoSEQ multiplex PCR; TCRdb stores just in-frame clones and leaves some out. The sample shows 100,000 to 110,000 clones, approximately 90% of them seen only once. V was clipped by 4 bases and J by 3 bases, with 9 bases between them. This CDR3 region has 13 residues. CDR1 and CDR2 from the germline V gene are MGHRA and YSYEKL. To note about this clone: No antigen is known for it.

The chain combines TRBV4-1 with TRBJ1-2; D gene unclear. Here the sequenced sample was CD4+ or CD8+ T cells sorted from blood, taken in a trial of the OX40 agonist ivuxolimab. The origin of this receptor is an adult with an advanced solid tumor such as melanoma, head and neck, liver or kidney cancer. CDR3 coding DNA: TGCGCCAGCAGCCTTACAGAGGACTATGGCTACACCTTC. This gives the protein CASSLTEDYGYTF.